This T cell receptor (beta chain) is from a study of regulatory T cells in long-lasting Graves disease. Study outcomes and limitations: Persistent-disease Graves' patients showed less TCR diversity than new cases. TRBV28, TRBJ1-2 and TRBJ2-5 were favored in persistent disease.

V lost 0 bases, J lost 4 bases, and 9 bases lay in between. Germline CDR1 SGHRS, CDR2 YFSETQ. The CDR3 totals 14 residues. The time point here: newly diagnosed GD, antithyroid drugs for less than 3 months. Researchers made the TCR library from RNA that was extracted from PBMCs. In this cohort, patients came from an endocrinology department located in Xi'an, China. Through Arm-PCR of CDR3 regions and iRepertoire HTBI primers, TCR beta libraries were built. TCRdb reprocessed the multiplex PCR reads with MiXCR, giving one entry per CDR3 protein. The sample includes 600,000 to 650,000 distinct CDR3 sequences, 15% to 20% of them seen just once. A note on this clonotype: The antigen is not known.

These data were also filed under a second study, of T cells in Graves' hyperthyroidism and ophthalmopathy.

This chain joins TRBV5-1 and TRBJ2-3, with D possibly matching TRBD2 (6 bases). The TCR originated in a woman in her thirties with Graves disease. The sample here was peripheral blood mononuclear cells (PBMCs), taken at new diagnosis, from a patient treated with antithyroid drugs. CDR3: CASSLVSGADTQYF. Here the CDR3 DNA reads TGCGCCAGCAGCTTGGTTTCGGGGGCAGATACGCAGTATTTT.